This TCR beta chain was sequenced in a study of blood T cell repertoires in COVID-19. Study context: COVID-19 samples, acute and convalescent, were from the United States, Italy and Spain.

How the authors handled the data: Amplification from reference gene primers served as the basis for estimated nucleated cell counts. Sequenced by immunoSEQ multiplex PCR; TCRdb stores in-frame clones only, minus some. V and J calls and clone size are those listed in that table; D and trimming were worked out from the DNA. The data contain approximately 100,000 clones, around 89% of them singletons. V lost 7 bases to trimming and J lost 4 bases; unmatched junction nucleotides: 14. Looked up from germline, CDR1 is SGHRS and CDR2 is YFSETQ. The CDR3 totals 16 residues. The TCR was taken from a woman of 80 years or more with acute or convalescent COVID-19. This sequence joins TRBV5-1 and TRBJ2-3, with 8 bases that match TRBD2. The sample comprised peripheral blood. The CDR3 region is CASSTRTGGPSDTQYF. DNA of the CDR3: TGCGCCAGCTCAACGAGAACGGGGGGGCCCTCAGATACGCAGTATTTT. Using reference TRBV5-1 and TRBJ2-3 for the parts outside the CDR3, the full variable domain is KAGVTQTPRYLIKTRGQQVTLSCSPISGHRSVSWYQQTPGQGLQFLFEYFSETQRNKGNFPGRFSGRQFSNSRSEMNVSTLELGDSALYLCASSTRTGGPSDTQYFGPGTRLTVL.